The 5 T cell receptor beta chains below all came from one sample that was sequenced in a study of T cell responses to AZD1222 COVID-19 vaccine. Using immunoSEQ multiplex PCR, the repertoire was profiled, and TCRdb retains in-frame clones only, with some absent. The sample carries about 56,000 clones, roughly 88% recorded once. Material: peripheral blood, obtained on day 0 of AZD1222 vaccination. Source of these receptors: an adult in good health.

The chain couples TRBV6-1 to TRBJ2-2; D perhaps matches TRBD2 (6 bases). The V end was cut by 4 bases, the J end by 2 bases, with 14 bases between. The CDR3 length is 16 residues. The germline V gene has CDR1 MNHNS and CDR2 SASEGT. This CDR3 reads CASSGGVTSNTGELFF. The DNA for the CDR3 is TGTGCCAGCAGTGGGGGGGTTACAAGTAACACCGGGGAGCTGTTTTTT.

The chain couples TRBV28 to TRBJ1-1; D not certain. The V gene's germline CDR1 is MDHEN and CDR2 SYDVKM. Between the trimmed V and J ends, which lost 6 bases and 0 bases, there was a span of 17 bases. The CDR3 spans 16 residues. In DNA, the CDR3 is TGTGCCAGCAGCCCCCTCCCCCCGGGGATGAACACTGAAGCTTTCTTT. It encodes CASSPLPPGMNTEAFF.

The chain combines TRBV19 with TRBJ1-2; D gene unclear. From germline, CDR1 is LNHDA and CDR2 SQIVND (reference sequence). V was cut by 4 bases and J by 4 bases, with 16 bases left in between. This CDR3 comprises 15 residues. The CDR3 coding sequence is TGTGCCAGTAGTACCGGGATGGGCCGGTTCTATGGCTACACCTTC. Its protein is CASSTGMGRFYGYTF. Full variable domain (outside the CDR3, taken from reference TRBV19 and TRBJ1-2): DGGITQSPKYLFRKEGQNVTLSCEQNLNHDAMYWYRQDPGQGLRLIYYSQIVNDFQKGDIAEGYSVSREKKESFPLTVTSAQKNPTAFYLCASSTGMGRFYGYTFGSGTRLTVV.

The rearrangement uses TRBV2 and TRBJ2-7; D is unclear. The CDR3 sequence is 14 residues long. Trimming removed 8 bases at V and 4 bases at J, with 18 bases between. Germline V gives CDR1 SNHLY, CDR2 FYNNEI. The CDR3 sequence is CASHRLQSDYEQYF. CDR3 DNA: TGTGCCAGCCATCGTCTACAGAGTGATTACGAGCAGTACTTC.

The CDR3 nucleotides are TGTGCCAGCAGTGGCTTGCATGAAGCTTTCTTT. Its translation: CASSGLHEAFF. The chain employs TRBV25-1 and TRBJ1-1, with D unresolved. The V gene's germline CDR1 is MGHDK and CDR2 SYGVNS. The CDR3 has 11 amino acids. V lost 4 bases and J 7 bases, leaving 7 bases between the germline ends.